What follows describes a single T cell receptor (beta chain). As yet, its antigen is unknown. The CDR3 consists of 13 residues. Losses at the gene ends were 5 bases for V and 8 bases for J; bases not matched to a gene: 5. Germline V gene sequence: CDR1 WSHSY, CDR2 SAAADI. These data belong to a study of T cell responses to AZD1222 COVID-19 vaccine. Method: immunoSEQ multiplex PCR; TCRdb's copy keeps in-frame clones and lacks some. This sample has 250,000 to 300,000 clones, with approximately 94% found just once. Whole-study findings and limits: White British people made up most donors, females outnumbered males, and clonal diversity was possibly underestimated.

This chain joins TRBV10-2 and TRBJ1-2, with TRBD1 matching over 10 bases. Sequenced here: peripheral blood, sampled 28 days after the second AZD1222 dose. This clonotype was sampled from an adult who received the AZD1222 COVID-19 vaccine. CDR3 bases: TGCGCCAGCAGTCCCGGGACAGGGGAAGGCTACACCTTC. This gives the protein CASSPGTGEGYTF.